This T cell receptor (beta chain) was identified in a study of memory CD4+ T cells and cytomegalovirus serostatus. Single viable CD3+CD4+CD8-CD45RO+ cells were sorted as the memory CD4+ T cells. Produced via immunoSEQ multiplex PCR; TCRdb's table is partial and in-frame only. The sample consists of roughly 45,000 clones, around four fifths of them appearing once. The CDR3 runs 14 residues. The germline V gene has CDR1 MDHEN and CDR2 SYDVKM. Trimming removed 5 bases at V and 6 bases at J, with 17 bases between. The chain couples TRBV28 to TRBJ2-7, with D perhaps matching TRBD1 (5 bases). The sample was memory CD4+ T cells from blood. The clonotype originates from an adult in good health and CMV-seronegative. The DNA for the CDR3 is TGTGCCAGCAGTCCTATATCAGGGTCTTCCGAGCAGTACTTC. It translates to CASSPISGSSEQYF.